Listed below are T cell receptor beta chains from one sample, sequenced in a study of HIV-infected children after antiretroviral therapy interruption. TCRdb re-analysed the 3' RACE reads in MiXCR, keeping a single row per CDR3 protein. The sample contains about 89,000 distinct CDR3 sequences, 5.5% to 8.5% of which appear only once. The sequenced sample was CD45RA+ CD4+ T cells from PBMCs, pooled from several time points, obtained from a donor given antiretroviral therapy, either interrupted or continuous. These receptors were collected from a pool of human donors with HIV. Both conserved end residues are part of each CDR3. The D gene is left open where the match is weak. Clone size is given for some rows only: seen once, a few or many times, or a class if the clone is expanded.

TGTGCCAGCAGCCAATCGGGGGCCAAGGACTCTGGCTACACCTTC	CASSQSGAKDSGYTF	TRBJ1-2	TRBV3-1	15	NA	many
TGTGCCAGCAGAGGACTAGCCGCCAAAATCACCGGGGAGCTGTTTTTT	CASRGLAAKITGELFF	TRBJ2-2	TRBV27	16	TRBD2	few
TGTGCCAGCAGCTTAGGTGGGATGAGGGGGCCATCGCGCGGCTACACCTTC	CASSLGGMRGPSRGYTF	TRBJ1-2	TRBV7-9	17	TRBD1	many
TGTGCCAGCAGCCAAGAGGGCGGGGGGGCCATTCACAATGAGCAGTTCTTC	CASSQEGGGAIHNEQFF	TRBJ2-1	TRBV4-2	17	TRBD2	many
TGCAGTGCTAGGAGGGAGGATAGGACAGATACGCAGTATTTT	CSARREDRTDTQYF	TRBJ2-3	TRBV20-1	14	NA	many
TGCAGTGCCATGGACCGAGGCAGGGAAAACTATGGCTACACCTTC	CSAMDRGRENYGYTF	TRBJ1-2	TRBV20-1	15	NA	many
TGCGCCAGCAGCGCTACAGGGGCACCAGAAGAGACCCAGTACTTC	CASSATGAPEETQYF	TRBJ2-5	TRBV5-1	15	TRBD1	many
TGCGCCAGCAGCCCTCAGAGCAACACCGGGGAGCTGTTTTTT	CASSPQSNTGELFF	TRBJ2-2	TRBV5-1	14	NA	many
TGTGCCTGGAGTCTTCGGGGGGAGAGCTCCTATGAACAGTACTTC	CAWSLRGESSYEQYF	TRBJ2-7	TRBV30	15	TRBD2	many
TGTGCCATTCGGGGCGGCGGGGTCGGCACAGATACGCAGTATTTT	CAIRGGGVGTDTQYF	TRBJ2-3	TRBV10-3	15	NA	many
TGTGCCAGCACCCTGGGGGAGGACACTGAAGCTTTCTTT	CASTLGEDTEAFF	TRBJ1-1	TRBV7-3	13	NA	many
TGTGCCAGCAGCTTAACGGCCGGAGGCCTTTCGGCTGAAGCTTTCTTT	CASSLTAGGLSAEAFF	TRBJ1-1	TRBV7-3	16	NA	many
TGCGCCAGCAGCCCCGGGACAGGGTGGAGTTATAATGAAAAACTGTTTTTT	CASSPGTGWSYNEKLFF	TRBJ1-4	TRBV5-1	17	TRBD1	few
TGTGCCATCAGTGAAGTAGGGGGAGGGGGTCCCTCCTACGAGCAGTACTTC	CAISEVGGGGPSYEQYF	TRBJ2-7	TRBV10-3	17	NA	NA
TGTGCCAGCAGCCGAGTAGCGGGGAAGAGCTACGAGCAGTACTTC	CASSRVAGKSYEQYF	TRBJ2-7	TRBV12-3/TRBV12-4	15	TRBD2	many
TGCAGTGCTGCAAAAGCGGAGGGCTACGAGCAGTACTTC	CSAAKAEGYEQYF	TRBJ2-7	TRBV20-1	13	NA	many
TGTGCCAGCAGTTTGGGGAGCGGGGGAACAGATACGCAGTATTTT	CASSLGSGGTDTQYF	TRBJ2-3	TRBV12-3/TRBV12-4	15	TRBD2	many
TGTGCCAGCAGGAGGGGACTAGCGGGGGGAGAGGAGCAGTTCTTC	CASRRGLAGGEEQFF	TRBJ2-1	TRBV12-3/TRBV12-4	15	TRBD2	many
TGTGCCAGCTTGGGATCCACAGATACGCAGTATTTT	CASLGSTDTQYF	TRBJ2-3	TRBV11-2	12	NA	NA
TGTGCCACCAGTGATTTGGGGACTAGCGGGAGCTCCTACAATGAGCAGTTCTTC	CATSDLGTSGSSYNEQFF	TRBJ2-1	TRBV24-1	18	TRBD2	many